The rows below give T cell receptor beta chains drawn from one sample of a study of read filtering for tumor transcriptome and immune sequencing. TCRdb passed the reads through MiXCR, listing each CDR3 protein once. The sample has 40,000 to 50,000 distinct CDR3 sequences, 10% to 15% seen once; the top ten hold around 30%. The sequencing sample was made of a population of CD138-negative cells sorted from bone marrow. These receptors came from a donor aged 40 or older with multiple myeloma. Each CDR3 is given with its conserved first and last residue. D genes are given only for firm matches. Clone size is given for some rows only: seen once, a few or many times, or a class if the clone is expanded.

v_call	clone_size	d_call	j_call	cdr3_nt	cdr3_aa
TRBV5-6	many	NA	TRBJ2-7	TGTGCCAGCAGCTTGCAGAACTACGAGCAGTACTTC	CASSLQNYEQYF
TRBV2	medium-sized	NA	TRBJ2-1	TGTGCCAGCATCCAGCGGCTATCCTACAATGAGCAGTTCTTC	CASIQRLSYNEQFF
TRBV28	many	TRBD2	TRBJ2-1	TGTGCCAGCAGTTTTATAGCGGGAGGGCTGAATGAGCAGTTCTTC	CASSFIAGGLNEQFF
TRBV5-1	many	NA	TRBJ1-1	TGCGCCAGCAGCTTGGTGGGGATCCCGAACACTGAAGCTTTCTTT	CASSLVGIPNTEAFF
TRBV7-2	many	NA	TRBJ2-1	TGTGCCAGCAGCTTTTGGGGTGAGCAGTTCTTC	CASSFWGEQFF
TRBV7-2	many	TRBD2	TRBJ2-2	TGTGCCAGCAGCTTAGTGGGAGGGCAAGCCGGGGAGCTGTTTTTT	CASSLVGGQAGELFF
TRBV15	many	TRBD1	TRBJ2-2	TGTGCCACCAGCAAGGGACAGGGCGGCGGGGAGCTGTTTTTT	CATSKGQGGGELFF
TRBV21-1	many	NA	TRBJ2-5	TGTGCCAGCAGCAAAGTTTTCCTTTTGGCCCGGAGAGAGACCCAGTACTTC	CASSKVFLLARRETQYF
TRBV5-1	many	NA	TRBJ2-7	TGCGCCAGCAGCATCGGGACACCAGCCTACGAGCAGTACTTC	CASSIGTPAYEQYF
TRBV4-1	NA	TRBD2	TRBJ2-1	TGCGCCAGCAGCCAAGGCGGCGGGAGGGCCTCCTACAATGAGCAGTTCTTC	CASSQGGGRASYNEQFF
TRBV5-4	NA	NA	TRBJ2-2	TGTGCCAGCAGCTCGACCCCCGGGACCCGCGTTTACACCGGGGAGCTGTTTTTT	CASSSTPGTRVYTGELFF
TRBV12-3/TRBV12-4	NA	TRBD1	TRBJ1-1	TGTGCCAGCAGTTTACTGACAGGGACTGAAGCTTTCTTT	CASSLLTGTEAFF
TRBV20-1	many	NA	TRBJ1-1	TGCAGTGCTAGAGAACCCTCGCGGGGAGACACTGAAGCTTTCTTT	CSAREPSRGDTEAFF
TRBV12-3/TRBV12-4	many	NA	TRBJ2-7	TGTGCCAGCACCACAGGGCGGGGGAGCTCCTACGAGCAGTACTTC	CASTTGRGSSYEQYF
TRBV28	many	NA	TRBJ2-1	TGTGCCAGCAGTTGGCTTGAGAGGGAATACAATGAGCAGTTCTTC	CASSWLEREYNEQFF
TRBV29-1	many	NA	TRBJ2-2	TGCAGCGCCGGGACAACAGACACCGGGGAGCTGTTTTTT	CSAGTTDTGELFF
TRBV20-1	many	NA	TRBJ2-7	TGCAGTGCTACCCCACGGACAGACTCCTACGAGCAGTACTTC	CSATPRTDSYEQYF
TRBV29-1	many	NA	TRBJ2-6	TGCAGCGCTCAGTTTAGCCTTGGGGCCAACGTCCTGACTTTC	CSAQFSLGANVLTF
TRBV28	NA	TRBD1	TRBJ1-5	TGTGCCAGCAGACCACTAGACAGGGCCGACAATCAGCCCCAGCACTTT	CASRPLDRADNQPQHF
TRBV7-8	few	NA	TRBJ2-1	TGTGCCAGCAGCTTAAGGGTGGGGAGGACGGACAATGAGCAGTTCTTC	CASSLRVGRTDNEQFF
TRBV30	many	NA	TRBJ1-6	TGTGCCTGGAGACTGACGGATTCACCCCTCCACTTT	CAWRLTDSPLHF
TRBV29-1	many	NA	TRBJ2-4	TGCAGCGTTGAAGAGGCAGCAAACATTCAGTACTTC	CSVEEAANIQYF
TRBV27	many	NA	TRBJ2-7	TGTGCCAGCAGTCCCTCCGGGTACGAGCAGTACTTC	CASSPSGYEQYF
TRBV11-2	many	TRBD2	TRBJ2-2	TGTGCCAGCAGCTTCGTGGCGGGAGGGGCCGGGGAGCTGTTTTTT	CASSFVAGGAGELFF
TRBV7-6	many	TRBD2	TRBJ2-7	TGTGCCAGCAGCTTAGGTGGGCTAGCGGCCTACGAGCAGTACTTC	CASSLGGLAAYEQYF
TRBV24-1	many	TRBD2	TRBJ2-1	TGTGCCACCAGTGACCCCCTAGCGGGAGGCTCCTACAATGAGCAGTTCTTC	CATSDPLAGGSYNEQFF
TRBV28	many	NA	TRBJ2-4	TGTGCCAGCAGTTTGAGGTTTTCCAAAAACATTCAGTACTTC	CASSLRFSKNIQYF
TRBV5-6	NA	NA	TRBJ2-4	TGTGCCAGCAGCTTCCAGGGGCCCCCCGAAAACATTCAGTACTTC	CASSFQGPPENIQYF
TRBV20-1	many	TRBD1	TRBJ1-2	TGCAGTGCTAGAGATCTAGGGGGCGCGGCTAACTATGGCTACACCTTC	CSARDLGGAANYGYTF
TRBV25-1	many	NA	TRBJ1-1	TGTGCCAGCAGTGAGCAGGGAACAAACACTGAAGCTTTCTTT	CASSEQGTNTEAFF
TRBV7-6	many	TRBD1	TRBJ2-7	TGTGCCAGCAGCACCGGGACAGGCCCCTACGAGCAGTACTTC	CASSTGTGPYEQYF
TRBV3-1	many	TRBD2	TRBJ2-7	TGTGCCAGCAGCCCAATCAGCGGGACTATCCTCTACGAGCAGTACTTC	CASSPISGTILYEQYF
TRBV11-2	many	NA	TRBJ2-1	TGTGCCAGCAGCCCCGAGCGGTTTAGCTCCTACAATGAGCAGTTCTTC	CASSPERFSSYNEQFF